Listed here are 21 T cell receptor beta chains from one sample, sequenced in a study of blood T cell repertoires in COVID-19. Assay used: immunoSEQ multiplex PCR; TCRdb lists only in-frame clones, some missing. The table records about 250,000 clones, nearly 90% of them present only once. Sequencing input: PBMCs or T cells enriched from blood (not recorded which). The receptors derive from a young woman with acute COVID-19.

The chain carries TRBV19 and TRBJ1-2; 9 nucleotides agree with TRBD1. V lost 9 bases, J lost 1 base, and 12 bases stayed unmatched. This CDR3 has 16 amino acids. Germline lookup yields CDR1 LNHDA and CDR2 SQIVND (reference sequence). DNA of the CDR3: TGTGCCAGCGCTCGGGACAGGGACCCTGTTAACTATGGCTACACCTTC. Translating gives CASARDRDPVNYGYTF. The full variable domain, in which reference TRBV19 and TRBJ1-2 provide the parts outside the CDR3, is DGGITQSPKYLFRKEGQNVTLSCEQNLNHDAMYWYRQDPGQGLRLIYYSQIVNDFQKGDIAEGYSVSREKKESFPLTVTSAQKNPTAFYLCASARDRDPVNYGYTFGSGTRLTVV.

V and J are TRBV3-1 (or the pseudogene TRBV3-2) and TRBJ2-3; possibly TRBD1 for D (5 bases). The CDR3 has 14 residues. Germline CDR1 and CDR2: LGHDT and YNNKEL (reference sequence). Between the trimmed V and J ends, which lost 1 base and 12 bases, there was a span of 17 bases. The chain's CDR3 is CASSQGTYRSPQYF. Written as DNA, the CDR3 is TGTGCCAGCAGCCAAGGGACCTACAGGAGTCCCCAGTATTTT.

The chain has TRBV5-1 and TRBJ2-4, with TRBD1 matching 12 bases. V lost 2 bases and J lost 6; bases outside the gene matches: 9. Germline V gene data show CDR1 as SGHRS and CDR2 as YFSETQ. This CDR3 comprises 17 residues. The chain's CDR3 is CASSLQGTGGAGNIQYF. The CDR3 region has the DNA TGCGCCAGCAGCTTACAAGGGACAGGGGGCGCCGGAAACATTCAGTACTTC.

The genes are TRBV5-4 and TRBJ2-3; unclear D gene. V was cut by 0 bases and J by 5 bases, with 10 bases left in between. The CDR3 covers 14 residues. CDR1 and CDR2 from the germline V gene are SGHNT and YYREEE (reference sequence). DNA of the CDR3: TGTGCCAGCAGCTTGGGAGGTCGCGAAGATACGCAGTATTTT. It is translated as CASSLGGREDTQYF.

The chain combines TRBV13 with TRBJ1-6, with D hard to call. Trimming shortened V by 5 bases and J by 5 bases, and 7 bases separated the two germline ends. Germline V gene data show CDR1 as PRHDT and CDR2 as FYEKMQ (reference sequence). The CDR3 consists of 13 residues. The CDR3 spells CASSRGNNSPLHF. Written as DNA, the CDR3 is TGTGCCAGCAGCCGAGGGAATAATTCACCCCTCCACTTT.

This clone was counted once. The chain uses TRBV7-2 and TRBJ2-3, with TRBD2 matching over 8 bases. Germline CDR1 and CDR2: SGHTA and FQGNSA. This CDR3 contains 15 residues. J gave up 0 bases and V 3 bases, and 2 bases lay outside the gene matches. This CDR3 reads CASSFERGSTDTQYF. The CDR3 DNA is TGTGCCAGCAGCTTTGAGCGGGGGAGCACAGATACGCAGTATTTT. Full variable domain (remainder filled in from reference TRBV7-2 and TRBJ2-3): GAGVSQSPSNKVTEKGKDVELRCDPISGHTALYWYRQSLGQGLEFLIYFQGNSAPDKSGLPSDRFSAERTGGSVSTLTIQRTQQEDSAVYLCASSFERGSTDTQYFGPGTRLTVL.

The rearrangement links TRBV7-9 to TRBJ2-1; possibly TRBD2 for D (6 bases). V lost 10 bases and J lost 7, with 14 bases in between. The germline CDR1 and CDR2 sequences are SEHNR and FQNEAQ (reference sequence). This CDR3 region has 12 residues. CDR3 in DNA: TGTGCCACGAAGGCTGGGGGGAATGAGCAGTTCTTC. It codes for CATKAGGNEQFF.

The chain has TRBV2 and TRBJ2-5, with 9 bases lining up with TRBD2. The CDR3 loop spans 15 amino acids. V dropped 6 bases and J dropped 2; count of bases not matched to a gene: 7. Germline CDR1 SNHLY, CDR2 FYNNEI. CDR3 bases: TGTGCCAGCAGGGGGCGGGGGGGCCCTCAAGAGACCCAGTACTTC. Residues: CASRGRGGPQETQYF. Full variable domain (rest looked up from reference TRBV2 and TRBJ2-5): EPEVTQTPSHQVTQMGQEVILRCVPISNHLYFYWYRQILGQKVEFLVSFYNNEISEKSEIFDDQFSVERPDGSNFTLKIRSTKLEDSAMYFCASRGRGGPQETQYFGPGTRLLVL.

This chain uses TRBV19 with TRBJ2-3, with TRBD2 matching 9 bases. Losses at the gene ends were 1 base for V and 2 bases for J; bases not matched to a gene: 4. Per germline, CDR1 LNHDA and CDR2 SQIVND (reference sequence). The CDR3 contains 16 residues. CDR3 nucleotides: TGTGCCAGTAGTATAGTGGGCGGGGGGGTCACAGATACGCAGTATTTT. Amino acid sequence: CASSIVGGGVTDTQYF. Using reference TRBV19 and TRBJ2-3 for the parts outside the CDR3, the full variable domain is DGGITQSPKYLFRKEGQNVTLSCEQNLNHDAMYWYRQDPGQGLRLIYYSQIVNDFQKGDIAEGYSVSREKKESFPLTVTSAQKNPTAFYLCASSIVGGGVTDTQYFGPGTRLTVL.

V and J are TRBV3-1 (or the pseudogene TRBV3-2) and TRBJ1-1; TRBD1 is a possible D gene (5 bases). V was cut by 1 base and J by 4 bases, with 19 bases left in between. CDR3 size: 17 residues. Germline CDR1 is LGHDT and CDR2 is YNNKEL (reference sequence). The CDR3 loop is CASSQGFGGWVATEAFF. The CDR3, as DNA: TGTGCCAGCAGCCAAGGGTTTGGGGGGTGGGTCGCCACTGAAGCTTTCTTT.

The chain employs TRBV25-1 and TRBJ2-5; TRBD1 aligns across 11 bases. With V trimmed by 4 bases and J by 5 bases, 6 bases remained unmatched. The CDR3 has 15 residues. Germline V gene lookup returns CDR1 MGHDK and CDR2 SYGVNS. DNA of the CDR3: TGTGCCAGCAGTGGACGGGACAGGGGGTGGGAGACCCAGTACTTC. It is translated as CASSGRDRGWETQYF.

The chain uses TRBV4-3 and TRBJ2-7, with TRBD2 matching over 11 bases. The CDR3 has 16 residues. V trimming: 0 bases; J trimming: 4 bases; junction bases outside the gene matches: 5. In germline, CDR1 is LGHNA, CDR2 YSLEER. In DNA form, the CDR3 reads TGCGCCAGCAGCCAAGATAGTACTAGCGGGGGATACGAGCAGTACTTC. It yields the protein CASSQDSTSGGYEQYF.

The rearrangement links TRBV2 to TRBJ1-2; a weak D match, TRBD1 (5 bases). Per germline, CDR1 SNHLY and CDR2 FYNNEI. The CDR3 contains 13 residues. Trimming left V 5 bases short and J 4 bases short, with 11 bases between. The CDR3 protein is CASSLQVSYGYTF. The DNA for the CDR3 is TGTGCCAGCAGTTTACAGGTGTCCTATGGCTACACCTTC.

The CDR3 spells CASSASGTVTDTQYF. CDR3 coding DNA: TGTGCCAGCAGCGCTTCCGGGACAGTTACAGATACGCAGTATTTT. The chain recombines TRBV7-3 with TRBJ2-3; 7 bases agree with TRBD1. The CDR3 contains 15 residues. Germline V gene sequence: CDR1 SGHTA, CDR2 FQGTGA. V was pared by 5 bases and J by 3 bases, with 8 bases of the junction left unmatched. The full variable domain, its missing parts supplied by reference TRBV7-3 and TRBJ2-3, is GAGVSQTPSNKVTEKGKYVELRCDPISGHTALYWYRQSLGQGPEFLIYFQGTGAADDSGLPNDRFFAVRPEGSVSTLKIQRTERGDSAVYLCASSASGTVTDTQYFGPGTRLTVL.

As DNA, the CDR3 is TGTGCCAGCAGTTATGGGGTAGCGGCCTCTAGCACAGATACGCAGTATTTT. Residues: CASSYGVAASSTDTQYF. J is TRBJ2-3 and V is TRBV6-2 or TRBV6-3; a weak D match, TRBD2 (6 bases). Trimming stripped 3 bases from V and 0 bases from J, with 16 bases between. The CDR3 has 17 residues. From germline, CDR1 is MNHEY and CDR2 SVGEGT.

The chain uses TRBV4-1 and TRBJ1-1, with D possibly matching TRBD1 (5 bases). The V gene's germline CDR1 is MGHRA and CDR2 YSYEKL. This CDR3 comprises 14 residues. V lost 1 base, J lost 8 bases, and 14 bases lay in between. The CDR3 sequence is CASSQVGGTGEAFF. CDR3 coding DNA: TGCGCCAGCAGCCAAGTAGGAGGGACTGGGGAAGCTTTCTTT.

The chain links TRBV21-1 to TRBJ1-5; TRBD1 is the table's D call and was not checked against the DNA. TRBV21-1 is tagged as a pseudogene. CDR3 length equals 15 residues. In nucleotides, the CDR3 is TGTGCCAGCAGCATTTATTGGGACAGGGAAAAGCCCCAGCATTTT. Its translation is CASSIYWDREKPQHF.

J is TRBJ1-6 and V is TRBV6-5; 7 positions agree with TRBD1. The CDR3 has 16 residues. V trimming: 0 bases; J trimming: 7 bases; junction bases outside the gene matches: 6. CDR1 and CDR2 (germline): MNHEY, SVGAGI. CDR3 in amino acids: CASSYSLRQGNSPLHF. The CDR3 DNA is TGTGCCAGCAGTTACTCGCTTAGACAGGGCAATTCACCCCTCCACTTT.

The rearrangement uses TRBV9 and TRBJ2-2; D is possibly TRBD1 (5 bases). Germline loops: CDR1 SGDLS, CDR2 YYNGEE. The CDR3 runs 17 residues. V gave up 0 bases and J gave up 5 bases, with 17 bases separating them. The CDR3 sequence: CASSVEPQARMTGELFF. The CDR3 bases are TGTGCCAGCAGCGTAGAGCCACAGGCAAGGATGACCGGGGAGCTGTTTTTT.

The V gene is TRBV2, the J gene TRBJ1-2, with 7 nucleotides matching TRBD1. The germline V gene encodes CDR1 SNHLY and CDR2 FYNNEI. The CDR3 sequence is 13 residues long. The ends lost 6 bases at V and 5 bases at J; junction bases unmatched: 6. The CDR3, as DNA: TGTGCCAGCAGCCAGACAGGGAAGTATGGCTACACCTTC. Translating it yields CASSQTGKYGYTF.

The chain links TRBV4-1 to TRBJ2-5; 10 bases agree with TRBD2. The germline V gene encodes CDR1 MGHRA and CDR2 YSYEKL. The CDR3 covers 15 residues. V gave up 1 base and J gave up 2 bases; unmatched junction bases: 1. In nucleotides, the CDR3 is TGCGCCAGCAGCCAAGGTAGCGGGGGGCAAGAGACCCAGTACTTC. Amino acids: CASSQGSGGQETQYF.